The 5 T cell receptor beta chains below all came from one sample that was sequenced in a study of shared clonotypes between healthy human individuals. Generated by immunoSEQ multiplex PCR, the TCRdb table keeps only in-frame clones and is missing some. The repertoire holds some 2.4 million clones, with over 85% as singletons. The sample was naive CD4+ T cells from PBMCs. Subset of the sample: CD45RA+ positively selected. The source of these receptors is a man younger than 35 in good health. Some clones in this sample may be carry-over from other donors' samples.

CDR3 in amino acids: CASSLGVSGAFF. The CDR3 DNA is TGTGCCAGCAGCTTAGGGGTATCTGGGGCTTTCTTT. The chain has TRBV5-6 and TRBJ1-1; D might be TRBD1 (5 bases). There are 12 residues in the CDR3. From germline, CDR1 is SGHDT and CDR2 YYEEEE. V shed 2 bases and J shed 11 bases, with 13 bases lying between them.

V usage is TRBV29-1 and J usage is TRBJ1-1, with 12 nucleotides matching TRBD1. V dropped 4 bases and J dropped 3; count of bases not matched to a gene: 9. CDR1 SQVTM and CDR2 ANQGSEA come from the germline V gene. The length of the CDR3 is 16 residues. The CDR3 nucleotides are TGCAGCGTTGTTGGGACAGGGGGCGGTCGGTACACTGAAGCTTTCTTT. This codes for CSVVGTGGGRYTEAFF.

The chain is built from TRBV6-1 and TRBJ2-1; D is unclear. Germline CDR1 and CDR2: MNHNS and SASEGT. V was clipped by 3 bases and J by 0 bases, with 6 bases between them. CDR3 length equals 14 residues. CDR3 amino acids: CASSDRSSYNEQFF. CDR3 coding DNA: TGTGCCAGCAGTGACAGGAGCTCCTACAATGAGCAGTTCTTC.

J is TRBJ2-7 and V is TRBV6-5; weak D call: TRBD1 (6 bases). V was clipped by 5 bases and J by 3 bases, with 14 bases between them. Germline V lookup: CDR1 MNHEY, CDR2 SVGAGI. This CDR3 is 14 amino acids long. DNA of the CDR3: TGTGCCAGCAGTAAACGGACAGCCCTCTACGAGCAGTACTTC. The encoded protein is CASSKRTALYEQYF.

V and J are TRBV7-2 and TRBJ1-1; D is possibly TRBD1 (6 bases). Germline-derived CDR1 and CDR2 are SGHTA and FQGNSA. This CDR3 has 15 residues. V was trimmed by 5 bases and J by 4 bases, leaving 17 bases between them. CDR3: CASSTQTGGGTEAFF. The CDR3 DNA follows: TGTGCCAGCAGCACTCAGACTGGAGGGGGCACTGAAGCTTTCTTT.